This TCR beta chain was observed in a study of blood T cell repertoires in COVID-19. In the study overall: Nucleic acid was either cDNA or gDNA, and it came from T cells, B-cell-depleted T cells, or PBMCs.

The protocol was immunoSEQ multiplex PCR, while the TCRdb copy is restricted to in-frame clones and leaves out a portion. The sample includes roughly 200,000 clones, roughly 90% seen only once; the top ten take about 4.7%. Trimming left V 7 bases short and J 5 bases short, with 26 bases between. The CDR3 sequence is 18 residues long. The germline V gene has CDR1 MNHEY and CDR2 SMNVEV (reference sequence). Allocation to cohorts depended on clinical history reported by the participants. Within the 2 weeks before study entry, each person in the exposed group met a COVID-19 case. Sequenced material: PBMCs or T cells enriched from blood (not recorded which). The receptor was derived from a woman aged 30 to 39 who had been exposed to COVID-19. The chain joins TRBV27 to TRBJ2-2, with a tentative D call TRBD2 (5 bases). CDR3 coding DNA: TGTGCCAGCACCCCGAGAGGGATACCGGCTTTATTGACCGGGGAGCTGTTTTTT. Translation: CASTPRGIPALLTGELFF.